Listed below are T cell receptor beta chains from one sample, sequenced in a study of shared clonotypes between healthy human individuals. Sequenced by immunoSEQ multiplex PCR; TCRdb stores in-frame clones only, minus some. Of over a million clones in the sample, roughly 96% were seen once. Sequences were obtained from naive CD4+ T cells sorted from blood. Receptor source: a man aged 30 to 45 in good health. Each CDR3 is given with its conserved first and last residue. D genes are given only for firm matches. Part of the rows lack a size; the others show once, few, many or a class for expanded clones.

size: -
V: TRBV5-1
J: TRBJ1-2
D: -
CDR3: CASSLRPGTNYGYTF
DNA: TGCGCCAGCAGCTTGCGACCAGGGACTAACTATGGCTACACCTTC

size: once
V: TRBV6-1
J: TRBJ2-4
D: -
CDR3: CASRFDRTPGIQYF
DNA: TGTGCCAGCAGGTTCGACAGGACTCCGGGCATTCAGTACTTC

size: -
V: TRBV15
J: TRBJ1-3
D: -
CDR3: CATSRETRGPIGNTIYF
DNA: TGTGCCACCAGCAGAGAGACGCGGGGACCGATTGGAAACACCATATATTTT

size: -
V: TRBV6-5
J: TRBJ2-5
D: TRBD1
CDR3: CASSRDRQTQYF
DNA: TGTGCCAGCAGCCGGGACAGGCAGACCCAGTACTTC

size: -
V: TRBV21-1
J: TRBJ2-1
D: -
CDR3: CASPSVKPRDQYDNEQFF
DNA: TGTGCCAGCCCATCCGTCAAACCCCGGGACCAATATGACAATGAGCAGTTCTTC

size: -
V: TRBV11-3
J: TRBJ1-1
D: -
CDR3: CASSLGPNTEAFF
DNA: TGTGCCAGCAGCTTAGGACCGAACACTGAAGCTTTCTTT

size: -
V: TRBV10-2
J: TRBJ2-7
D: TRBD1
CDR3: CASSDPGTGGAEQYF
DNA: TGCGCCAGCAGTGACCCCGGGACAGGGGGCGCCGAGCAGTACTTC

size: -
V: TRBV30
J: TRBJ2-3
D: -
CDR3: CAWSGGKTDTQYF
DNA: TGTGCCTGGAGTGGTGGAAAGACAGATACGCAGTATTTT

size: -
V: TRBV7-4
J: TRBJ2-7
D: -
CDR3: CASSLLVGEQYF
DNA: TGTGCCAGCAGCTTATTAGTCGGCGAGCAGTACTTC

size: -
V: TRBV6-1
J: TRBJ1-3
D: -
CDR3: CASGDPAAGNTIYF
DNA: TGTGCCAGTGGGGACCCCGCGGCGGGAAACACCATATATTTT

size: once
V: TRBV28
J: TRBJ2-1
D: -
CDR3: CATLQGSTYNEQFF
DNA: TGTGCCACCCTTCAGGGAAGCACCTACAATGAGCAGTTCTTC

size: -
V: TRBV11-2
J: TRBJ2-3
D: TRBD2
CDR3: CASSLSSGVTDTQYF
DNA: TGTGCCAGCAGCTTATCGAGCGGGGTTACAGATACGCAGTATTTT

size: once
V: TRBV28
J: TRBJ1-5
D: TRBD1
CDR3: CASSLPTGGPIMGNQPQHF
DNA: TGTGCCAGCAGTTTACCAACAGGGGGGCCAATCATGGGCAATCAGCCCCAGCATTTT

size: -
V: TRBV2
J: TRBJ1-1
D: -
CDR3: CASSRDVMNTEAFF
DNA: TGTGCCAGCAGCAGGGACGTGATGAACACTGAAGCTTTCTTT

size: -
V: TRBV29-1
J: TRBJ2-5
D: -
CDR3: CSVPSWGEETQYF
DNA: TGCAGCGTCCCGAGCTGGGGGGAAGAGACCCAGTACTTC

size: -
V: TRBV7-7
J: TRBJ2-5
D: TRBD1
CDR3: CASSSGTGIWETQYF
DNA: TGTGCTAGCAGCTCTGGGACAGGGATTTGGGAGACCCAGTACTTC

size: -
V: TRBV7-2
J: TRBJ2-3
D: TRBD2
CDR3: CASSMGLAGITDTQYF
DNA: TGTGCCAGCAGCATGGGACTAGCGGGGATCACAGATACGCAGTATTTT

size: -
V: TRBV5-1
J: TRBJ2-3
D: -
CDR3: CASSGLSGDTQYF
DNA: TGCGCCAGCAGCGGGCTCAGTGGAGATACGCAGTATTTT

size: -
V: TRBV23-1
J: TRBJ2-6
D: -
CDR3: CARRGTGANVLTF
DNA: TGCGCCAGAAGGGGAACTGGGGCCAACGTCCTGACTTTC

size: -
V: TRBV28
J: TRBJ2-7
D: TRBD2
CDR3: CASSLGGVAYEQYF
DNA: TGTGCCAGCAGTTTAGGGGGGGTAGCCTACGAGCAGTACTTC

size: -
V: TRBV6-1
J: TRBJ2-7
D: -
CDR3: CASSAREFYEQYF
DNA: TGTGCCAGCAGTGCCCGGGAATTCTACGAGCAGTACTTC

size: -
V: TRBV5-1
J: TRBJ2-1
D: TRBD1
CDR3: CASSLVGQGGYNEQFF
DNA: TGCGCCAGCAGCTTGGTAGGACAGGGGGGCTACAATGAGCAGTTCTTC

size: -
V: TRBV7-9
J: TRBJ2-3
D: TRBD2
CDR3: CASSSGLAGGGDTQYF
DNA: TGTGCCAGCAGCTCGGGACTAGCGGGAGGAGGAGATACGCAGTATTTT

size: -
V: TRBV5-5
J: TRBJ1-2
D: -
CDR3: CASSLFGEGYGYTF
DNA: TGTGCCAGCAGCTTGTTCGGGGAGGGCTATGGCTACACCTTC

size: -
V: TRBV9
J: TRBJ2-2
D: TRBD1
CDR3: CASSVGNRGSHGELFF
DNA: TGTGCCAGCAGCGTAGGGAACAGGGGAAGTCACGGGGAGCTGTTTTTT

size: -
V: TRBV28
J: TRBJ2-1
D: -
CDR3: CASSLSYNEQFF
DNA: TGTGCCAGCAGTCTCTCCTACAATGAGCAGTTCTTC

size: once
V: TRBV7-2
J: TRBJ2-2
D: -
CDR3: CASSLRQGGPGELFF
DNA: TGTGCCAGCAGCTTGAGGCAGGGGGGACCCGGGGAGCTGTTTTTT

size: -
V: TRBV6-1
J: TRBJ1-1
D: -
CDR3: CASRGWWGEAFF
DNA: TGTGCCAGCAGGGGCTGGTGGGGCGAAGCTTTCTTT

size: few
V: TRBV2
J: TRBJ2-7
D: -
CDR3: CASSNSYEQYF
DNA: TGTGCCAGCAGTAACTCCTACGAGCAGTACTTC

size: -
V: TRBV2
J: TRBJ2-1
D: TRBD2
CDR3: CASSARTSGSYNEQFF
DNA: TGTGCCAGCAGTGCCCGGACTAGCGGGTCGTACAATGAGCAGTTCTTC

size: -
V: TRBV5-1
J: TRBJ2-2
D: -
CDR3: CASSLNYRAVSGELFF
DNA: TGCGCCAGCAGCTTGAACTACAGGGCTGTATCCGGGGAGCTGTTTTTT

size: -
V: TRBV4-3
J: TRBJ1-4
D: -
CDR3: CASSQDMRGQNEKLFF
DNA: TGCGCCAGCAGCCAAGACATGCGAGGACAAAATGAAAAACTGTTTTTT

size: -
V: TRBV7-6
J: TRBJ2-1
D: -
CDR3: CASSSRPSYEQFF
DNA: TGTGCCAGCAGCTCAAGACCTTCTTATGAGCAGTTCTTC

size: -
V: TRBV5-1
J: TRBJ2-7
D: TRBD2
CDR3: CASSLGAGGSYEQYF
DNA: TGCGCCAGCAGCTTGGGGGCGGGAGGTTCCTACGAGCAGTACTTC

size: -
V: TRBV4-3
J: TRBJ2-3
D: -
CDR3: CASSQFSQGSTDTQYF
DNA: TGCGCCAGCAGCCAATTCAGTCAGGGGAGCACAGATACGCAGTATTTT

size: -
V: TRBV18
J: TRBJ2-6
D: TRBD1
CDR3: CASSHSGTGGYSGANVLTF
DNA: TGTGCCAGCTCGCACTCCGGGACAGGGGGCTATTCTGGGGCCAACGTCCTGACTTTC

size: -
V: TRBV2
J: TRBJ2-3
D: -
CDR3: CASSEITGVGDTQYF
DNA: TGTGCCAGCAGTGAAATAACAGGAGTCGGCGATACGCAGTATTTT

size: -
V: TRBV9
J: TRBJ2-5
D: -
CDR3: CASSAGIKETQYF
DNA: TGTGCCAGCAGCGCCGGGATAAAAGAGACCCAGTACTTC

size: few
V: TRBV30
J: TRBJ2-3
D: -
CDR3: CAWSSTDTQYF
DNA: TGTGCCTGGTCATCCACAGATACGCAGTATTTT

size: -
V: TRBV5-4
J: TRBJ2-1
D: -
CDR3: CASSLGTEYNEQFF
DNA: TGTGCCAGCAGCTTGGGGACAGAATACAATGAGCAGTTCTTC

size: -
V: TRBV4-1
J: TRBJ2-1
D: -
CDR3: CASSQDDQYNEQFF
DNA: TGCGCCAGCAGCCAAGATGACCAGTACAATGAGCAGTTCTTC

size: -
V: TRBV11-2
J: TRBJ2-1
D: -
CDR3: CASSLVSPLQGSFHEQFF
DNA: TGTGCCAGCAGCTTAGTTTCCCCACTCCAGGGGAGTTTCCATGAGCAGTTCTTC

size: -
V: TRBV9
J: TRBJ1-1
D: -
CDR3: CASSGRAGGNTEAFF
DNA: TGTGCCAGCAGCGGCAGGGCGGGAGGGAACACTGAAGCTTTCTTT

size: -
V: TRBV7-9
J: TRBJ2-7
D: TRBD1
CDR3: CASSSEGQGYYEQYF
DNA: TGTGCCAGCAGCTCAGAGGGACAGGGTTACTACGAGCAGTACTTC

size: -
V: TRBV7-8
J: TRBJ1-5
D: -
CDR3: CASSPGQSHQPQHF
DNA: TGTGCCAGCAGCCCCGGACAGAGCCATCAGCCCCAGCATTTT

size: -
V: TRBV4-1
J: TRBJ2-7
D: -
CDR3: CASSQVLLTGTTYEQYF
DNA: TGCGCCAGCAGCCAAGTCCTATTAACAGGGACTACCTACGAGCAGTACTTC

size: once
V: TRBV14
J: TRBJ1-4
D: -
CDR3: CASSPDSATNEKLFF
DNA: TGTGCCAGCAGCCCGGACAGTGCGACTAATGAAAAACTGTTTTTT

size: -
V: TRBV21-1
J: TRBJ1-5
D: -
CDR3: CASRCNVRPQHF
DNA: TGTGCCAGCAGATGTAACGTCAGGCCCCAGCATTTT

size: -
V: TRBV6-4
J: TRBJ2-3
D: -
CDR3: CASSDGEGGDCTDTQYF
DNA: TGTGCCAGCAGTGACGGTGAGGGGGGCGATTGCACAGATACGCAGTATTTT

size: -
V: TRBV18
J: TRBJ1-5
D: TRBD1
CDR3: CASSPTTDRVNQPQHF
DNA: TGTGCCAGCTCACCAACGACGGACAGGGTGAATCAGCCCCAGCATTTT

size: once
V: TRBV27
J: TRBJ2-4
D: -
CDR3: CASSLLGQGIGIQYF
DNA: TGTGCCAGCAGTTTATTGGGGCAGGGAATCGGCATTCAGTACTTC

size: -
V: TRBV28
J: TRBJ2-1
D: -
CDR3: CATGGHEQFF
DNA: TGTGCCACGGGGGGCCATGAGCAGTTCTTC

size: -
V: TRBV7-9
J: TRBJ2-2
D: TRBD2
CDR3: CATATKPSGLNTGELFF
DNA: TGTGCCACCGCAACTAAGCCTAGCGGATTGAACACCGGGGAGCTGTTTTTT